This T cell receptor (beta chain) comes out of a study of CD8+CD57+ T cells in acquired aplastic anemia. For the study at large: CD4+ and CD8+ cells, once sorted, gave DNA averaging approximately 3 ug.

Investigators profiled TCR beta VDJ and CDR3 from genomic DNA template. From the reads, TCRdb called clonotypes with MiXCR, one entry per CDR3 protein. Altogether around 180,000 distinct CDR3 sequences are present, almost 50% being singletons, with the ten largest covering 10% to 15%. Sequenced patients had shown CD8+CD57+ cell expansion by flow cytometry. Blood sampling was performed on the patients, and none of them had received therapy by then. The table lists this clonotype with a count of one. The CDR3 length is 15 residues. Trimming at V came to 6 bases and at J to 6 bases, leaving 12 bases not matched to a gene. CDR1 MGHDK and CDR2 SYGVNS come from the germline V gene.

The J gene is TRBJ2-7, the V gene TRBV25-1, with TRBD2 matching over 9 bases. The sample consisted of sorted CD4+, CD8+, or CD8+CD57+ T cells (not recorded which) from PBMCs. The sequence derives from a human donor with aplastic anemia. DNA of the CDR3: TGTGCCAGCAGCCCTTTAGCGGGAGACGTCGTCGAGCAGTACTTC. Protein sequence: CASSPLAGDVVEQYF.